Here is one TCR beta chain with its context. Its cognate antigen is unknown. Profiling relied on immunoSEQ multiplex PCR, and the TCRdb table lists in-frame clones only, not all of them. Here the sample spans some 70,000 clones, roughly four fifths being singletons. The sample comes from a study of OX40 agonist ivuxolimab in advanced cancers. Study-level information: Every 2 weeks, patients got intravenous ivuxolimab at one of six dose levels (0.01-10 mg/kg). Dose-escalation patients' cancers were hepatocellular carcinoma, melanoma, renal cell or head and neck cancer. Study observations and caveats: CD8+ T cells averaged more expanded clones than CD4+. Some patients without response likewise showed low normalized clonal expansion.

The J segment lost 3 bases and the V segment lost 4 bases, leaving 3 bases of the junction unmatched. Germline-derived CDR1 and CDR2 are LNHDA and SQIVND (reference sequence). The CDR3 spans 15 residues. This rearrangement joins TRBV19 to TRBJ1-4, with 9 bases lining up with TRBD1. The TCR comes from an adult with an advanced solid tumor such as melanoma, head and neck, liver or kidney cancer. The sample in question was CD4+ or CD8+ T cells sorted from blood, obtained in a trial of the OX40 agonist ivuxolimab. CDR3 DNA sequence: TGTGCCAGTAGTAACCGGGACAGGGCTAATGAAAAACTGTTTTTT. It is translated as CASSNRDRANEKLFF. The full variable domain, with the rest looked up from reference TRBV19 and TRBJ1-4, is DGGITQSPKYLFRKEGQNVTLSCEQNLNHDAMYWYRQDPGQGLRLIYYSQIVNDFQKGDIAEGYSVSREKKESFPLTVTSAQKNPTAFYLCASSNRDRANEKLFFGSGTQLSVL.